The clone carrying this T cell receptor (beta chain) occurred a few times. Its matching antigen is unknown. This sample is drawn from a study of human T cells and chemical hapten exposure. Across the study: The study sensitized with 2% DPC on a 2 cm by 2 cm patch of upper inner arm skin. Study-level points and caveats: Expanded TCRs showed more large CDR3 clusters than pre-sensitization or healthy control sets.

The time point here: patch test 3, about 24 weeks after DPC sensitization. Indicated treatment: therapeutic diphenylcyclopropenone sensitization with weekly scalp DPC. Blood draws preceded each patch test application. TCRdb used MiXCR to reprocess the RACE reads, holding one entry per CDR3 protein. The sample has about 190,000 distinct CDR3 sequences, more than 20% seen once; the top ten hold over 2%. Germline CDR1 is SQVTM and CDR2 is ANQGSEA. Deletions cut 4 bases from V and 2 bases from J, with 15 bases between. The CDR3 is 15 amino acids. The chain has TRBV29-1 and TRBJ2-1; no reliable D call. The sequence was collected from a woman aged 40 to 49 with alopecia areata. Some clones in this sample may be carry-over from other donors' samples. Here the sequenced sample was whole blood, taken in connection with sensitization to the hapten diphenylcyclopropenone (DPC). CDR3 coding DNA: TGCAGCGTTGTCCCGACGGACGTGACCTACAATGAGCAGTTCTTC. Protein: CSVVPTDVTYNEQFF.